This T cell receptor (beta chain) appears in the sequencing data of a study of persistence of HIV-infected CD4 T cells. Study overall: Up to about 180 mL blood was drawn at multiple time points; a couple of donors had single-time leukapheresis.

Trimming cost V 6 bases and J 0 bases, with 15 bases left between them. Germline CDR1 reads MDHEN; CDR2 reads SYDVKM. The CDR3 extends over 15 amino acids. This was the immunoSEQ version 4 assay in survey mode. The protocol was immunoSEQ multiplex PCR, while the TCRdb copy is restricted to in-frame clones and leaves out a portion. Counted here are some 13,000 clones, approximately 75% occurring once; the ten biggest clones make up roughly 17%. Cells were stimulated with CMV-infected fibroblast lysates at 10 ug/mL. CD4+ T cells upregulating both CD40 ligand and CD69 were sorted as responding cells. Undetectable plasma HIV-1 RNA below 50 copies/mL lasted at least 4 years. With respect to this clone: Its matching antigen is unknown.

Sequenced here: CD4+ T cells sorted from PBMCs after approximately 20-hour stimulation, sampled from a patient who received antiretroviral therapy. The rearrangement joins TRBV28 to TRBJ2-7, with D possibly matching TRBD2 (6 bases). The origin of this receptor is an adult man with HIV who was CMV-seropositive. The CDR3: CASSLGAGDSYEQYF. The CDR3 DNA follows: TGTGCCAGCAGCCTCGGAGCGGGTGACTCCTACGAGCAGTACTTC. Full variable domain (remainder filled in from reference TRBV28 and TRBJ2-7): DVKVTQSSRYLVKRTGEKVFLECVQDMDHENMFWYRQDPGLGLRLIYFSYDVKMKEKGDIPEGYSVSREKKERFSLILESASTNQTSMYLCASSLGAGDSYEQYFGPGTRLTVT.